This TCR beta chain comes out of a study of T cells after yellow fever vaccination. MiXCR, run by TCRdb on the 5' RACE reads, gives a single entry per CDR3 protein. This table has about 360,000 distinct CDR3 sequences, approximately 5.7% appearing once. V lost 8 bases, J lost 6 bases, and 8 bases stayed unmatched. The CDR3 has 13 amino acids. Looked up from germline, CDR1 is MNHNS and CDR2 is SASEGT. This clonotype has a handful of counts. The chain carries TRBV6-1 and TRBJ2-7, with 9 bases that match TRBD2. This material consisted of PBMCs, taken 5 days after the yellow fever booster vaccination. This clonotype originated in a man aged 30-40 years who received the YFV17D yellow fever vaccine. The CDR3 DNA follows: TGTGCCAGCCATAGCGGGAGAGGGGGCGAGCAGTACTTC. It yields the protein CASHSGRGGEQYF.